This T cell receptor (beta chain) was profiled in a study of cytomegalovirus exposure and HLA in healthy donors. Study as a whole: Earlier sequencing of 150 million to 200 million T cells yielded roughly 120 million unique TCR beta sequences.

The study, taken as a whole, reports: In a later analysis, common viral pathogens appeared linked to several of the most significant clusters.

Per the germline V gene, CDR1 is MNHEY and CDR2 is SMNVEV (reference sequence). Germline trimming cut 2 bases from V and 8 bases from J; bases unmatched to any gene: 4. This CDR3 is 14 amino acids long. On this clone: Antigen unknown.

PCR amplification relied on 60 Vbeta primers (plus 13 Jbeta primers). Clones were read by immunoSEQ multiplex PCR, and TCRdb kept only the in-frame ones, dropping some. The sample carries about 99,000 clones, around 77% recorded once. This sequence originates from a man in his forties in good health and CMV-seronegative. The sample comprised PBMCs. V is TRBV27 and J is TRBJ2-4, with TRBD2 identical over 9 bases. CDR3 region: CASSLGGGGDIQYF. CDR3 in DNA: TGTGCCAGCAGTTTAGGTGGCGGGGGGGACATTCAGTACTTC.